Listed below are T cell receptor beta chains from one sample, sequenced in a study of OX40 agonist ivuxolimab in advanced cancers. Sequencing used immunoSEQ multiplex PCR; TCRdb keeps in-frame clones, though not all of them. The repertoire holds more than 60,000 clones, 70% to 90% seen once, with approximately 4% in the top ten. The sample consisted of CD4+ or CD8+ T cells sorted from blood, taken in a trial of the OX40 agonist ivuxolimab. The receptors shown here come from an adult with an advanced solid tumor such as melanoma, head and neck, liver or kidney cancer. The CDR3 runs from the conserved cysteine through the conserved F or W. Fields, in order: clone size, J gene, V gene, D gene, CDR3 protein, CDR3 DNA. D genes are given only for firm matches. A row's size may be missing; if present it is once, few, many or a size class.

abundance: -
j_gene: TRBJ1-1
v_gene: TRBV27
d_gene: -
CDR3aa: CASSLRGYRNTEAFF
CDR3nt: TGTGCCAGCAGTCTACGAGGTTATAGGAACACTGAAGCTTTCTTT

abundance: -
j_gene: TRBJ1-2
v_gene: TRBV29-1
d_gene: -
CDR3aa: CSSGADYGYTF
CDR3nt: TGCAGCTCGGGGGCTGACTATGGCTACACCTTC

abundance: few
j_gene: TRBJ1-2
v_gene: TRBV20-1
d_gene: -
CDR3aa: CSATGAYGYTF
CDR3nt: TGCAGTGCTACCGGGGCCTATGGCTACACCTTC

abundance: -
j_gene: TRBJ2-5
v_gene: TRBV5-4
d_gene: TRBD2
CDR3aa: CASSLESSGREETQYF
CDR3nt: TGTGCCAGCAGCTTGGAGTCTAGCGGGAGAGAAGAGACCCAGTACTTC

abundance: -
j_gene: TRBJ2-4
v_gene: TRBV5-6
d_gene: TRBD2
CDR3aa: CASSLGAGTSGRRGNF
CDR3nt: TGTGCCAGCAGCTTGGGGGCCGGGACTAGCGGGAGGAGGGGAAACTTC

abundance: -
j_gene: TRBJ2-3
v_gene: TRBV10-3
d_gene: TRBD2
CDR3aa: CAISEPGLAGGFTDTQYF
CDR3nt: TGTGCCATCAGTGAACCGGGACTAGCGGGAGGGTTCACAGATACGCAGTATTTT

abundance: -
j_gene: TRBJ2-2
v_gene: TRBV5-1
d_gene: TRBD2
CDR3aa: CASSRTSGRAGELFF
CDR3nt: TGCGCCAGCAGCCGGACTAGCGGGAGGGCCGGGGAGCTGTTTTTT

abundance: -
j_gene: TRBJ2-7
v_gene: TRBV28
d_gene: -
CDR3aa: CASSLSGGQGYEQYF
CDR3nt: TGTGCCAGCAGTTTATCAGGGGGGCAGGGCTACGAGCAGTACTTC

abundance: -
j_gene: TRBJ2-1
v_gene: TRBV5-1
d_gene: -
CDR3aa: CASIPVPGPFPNEQFF
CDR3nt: TGCGCCAGCATTCCTGTGCCGGGTCCTTTTCCCAATGAGCAGTTCTTC

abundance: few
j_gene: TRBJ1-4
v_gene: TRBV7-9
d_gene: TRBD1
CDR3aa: CASSKWTGGEKLFF
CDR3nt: TGTGCCAGCAGCAAGTGGACAGGGGGAGAAAAACTGTTTTTT

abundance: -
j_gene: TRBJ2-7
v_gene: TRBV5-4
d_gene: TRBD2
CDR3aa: CASSWTSGRKLSYEQYF
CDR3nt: TGTGCCAGCAGCTGGACTAGCGGGAGGAAACTTTCCTACGAGCAGTACTTC

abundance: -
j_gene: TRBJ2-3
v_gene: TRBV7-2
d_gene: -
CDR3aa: CASSTEQGITDTQYF
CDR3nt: TGTGCCAGCAGCACTGAACAGGGTATCACAGATACGCAGTATTTT

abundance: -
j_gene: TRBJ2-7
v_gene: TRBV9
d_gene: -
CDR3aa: CASSPGGGRLRQGYEQYF
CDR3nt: TGTGCCAGCAGCCCAGGGGGAGGGAGGCTTCGTCAAGGCTACGAGCAGTACTTC

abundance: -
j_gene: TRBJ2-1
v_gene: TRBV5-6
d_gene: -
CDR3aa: CASSWRGRGLPNEQFF
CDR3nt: TGTGCCAGCAGCTGGAGGGGCAGGGGTTTACCCAATGAGCAGTTCTTC

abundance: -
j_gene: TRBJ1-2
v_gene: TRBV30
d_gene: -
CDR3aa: CAWNAAPAGYTF
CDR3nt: TGTGCCTGGAATGCGGCCCCGGCTGGCTACACCTTC

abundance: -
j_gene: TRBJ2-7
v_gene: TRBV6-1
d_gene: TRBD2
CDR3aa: CASTDGRGSYEQYF
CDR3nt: TGTGCCAGCACCGACGGGAGGGGGAGCTACGAGCAGTACTTC

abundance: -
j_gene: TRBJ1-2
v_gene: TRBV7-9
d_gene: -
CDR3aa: CASSPNNYGYTF
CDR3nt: TGTGCCAGCAGCCCCAACAACTATGGCTACACCTTC

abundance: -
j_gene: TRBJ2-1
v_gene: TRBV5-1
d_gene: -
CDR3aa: CASSISHSGNEQFF
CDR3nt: TGCGCCAGCAGCATTAGCCACTCGGGTAATGAGCAGTTCTTC

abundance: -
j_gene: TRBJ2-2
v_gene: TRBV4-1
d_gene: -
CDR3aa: CASSPWRSNDTGELFF
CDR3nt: TGCGCCAGCAGCCCCTGGAGGTCTAACGACACCGGGGAGCTGTTTTTT

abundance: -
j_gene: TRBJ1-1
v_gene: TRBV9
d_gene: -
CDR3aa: CASSVGGFMNTEAFF
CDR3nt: TGTGCCAGCAGCGTAGGGGGCTTTATGAACACTGAAGCTTTCTTT

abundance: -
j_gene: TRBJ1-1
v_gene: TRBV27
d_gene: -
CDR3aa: CASSLSGGLTEAFF
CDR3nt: TGTGCCAGCAGTTTATCGGGGGGGTTGACTGAAGCTTTCTTT

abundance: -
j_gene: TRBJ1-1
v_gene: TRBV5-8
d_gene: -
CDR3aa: CASSPRVRGNTEAFF
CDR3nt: TGTGCCAGCAGCCCCAGGGTTAGGGGGAACACTGAAGCTTTCTTT

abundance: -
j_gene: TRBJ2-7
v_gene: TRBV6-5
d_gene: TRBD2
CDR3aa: CASSYSRTSPYEQYF
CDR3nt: TGTGCCAGCAGTTACTCCCGGACTAGTCCCTACGAGCAGTACTTC

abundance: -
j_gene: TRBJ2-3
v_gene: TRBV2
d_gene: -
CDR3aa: CASSVGTGVTDTQYF
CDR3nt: TGTGCCAGCAGTGTTGGTACGGGAGTGACAGATACGCAGTATTTT

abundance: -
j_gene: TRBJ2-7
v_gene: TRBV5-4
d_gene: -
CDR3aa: CASSIESEQYF
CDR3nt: TGTGCCAGCAGCATAGAGAGCGAGCAGTACTTC

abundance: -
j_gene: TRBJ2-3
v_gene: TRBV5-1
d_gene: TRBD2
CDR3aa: CASSLIAGTDTQYF
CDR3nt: TGCGCCAGCAGCTTGATAGCGGGGACAGATACGCAGTATTTT

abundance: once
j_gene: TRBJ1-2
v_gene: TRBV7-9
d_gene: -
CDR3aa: CASSPTGQIDGYTF
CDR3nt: TGTGCCAGCAGCCCGACGGGTCAAATAGATGGCTACACCTTC

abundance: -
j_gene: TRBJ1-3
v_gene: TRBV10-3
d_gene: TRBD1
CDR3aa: CAISATGGVGNTIYF
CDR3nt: TGTGCCATCAGTGCGACAGGGGGCGTTGGAAACACCATATATTTT

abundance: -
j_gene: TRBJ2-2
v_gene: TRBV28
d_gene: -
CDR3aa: CASGPIPNTGTGELFF
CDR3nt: TGTGCCAGCGGACCCATACCAAACACAGGCACCGGGGAGCTGTTTTTT

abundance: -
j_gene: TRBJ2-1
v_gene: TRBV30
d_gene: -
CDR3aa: CAWAISLVGEQFF
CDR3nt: TGTGCCTGGGCGATCTCTTTAGTAGGTGAGCAGTTCTTC

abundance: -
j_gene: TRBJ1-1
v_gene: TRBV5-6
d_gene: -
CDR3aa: CASSFGGPGDTEAFF
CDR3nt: TGTGCCAGCAGCTTTGGTGGGCCCGGGGACACTGAAGCTTTCTTT